A selection of T cell receptor beta chains follows, all from one sample in a study of T cell responses to AZD1222 COVID-19 vaccine. TCRdb's copy holds only in-frame clones and misses some; the assay was immunoSEQ multiplex PCR. The sample contains about 120,000 clones, around nine tenths of which appear only once. The sample here was peripheral blood, taken 28 days after the second AZD1222 dose. The receptors stem from an adult who received the AZD1222 COVID-19 vaccine. Both conserved end residues are part of each CDR3. D genes are given only for firm matches. Some rows mark clone size as missing; the rest say once, few, many or name a class of expanded clone.

NA,NA,TRBJ1-3,TRBV9,TGTGCCAGCAGCGTCGGGACAGGAAACACCATATATTTT,CASSVGTGNTIYF
NA,NA,TRBJ2-5,TRBV6-5,TGTGCCAGCAGTTACGGGACCCGGGGGTGGACCCAGTACTTC,CASSYGTRGWTQYF
NA,TRBD1,TRBJ1-2,TRBV19,TGTGCCAGTAGCCCCACAGGGGGGATGAATGGCTACACCTTC,CASSPTGGMNGYTF
NA,NA,TRBJ1-4,TRBV15,TGTGCCACTAGTGGGATAGCTAATGAAAAACTGTTTTTT,CATSGIANEKLFF
NA,NA,TRBJ2-5,TRBV9,TGTGCCAGCAGCCCGCGGGCCTTGCTGGGGACCCAGTACTTC,CASSPRALLGTQYF
once,NA,TRBJ2-7,TRBV7-9,TGTGCCAGCAGCTCCTCCAATCACGAGCAGTACTTC,CASSSSNHEQYF
NA,TRBD1,TRBJ2-1,TRBV18,TGTGCCAGCTCACCCGGGACAGGGGGCTATGAGCAGTTCTTC,CASSPGTGGYEQFF
NA,NA,TRBJ1-1,TRBV28,TGTGCCAGCAGTTTTCGGGGTATCTCACAGCGAGAAGCTTTCTTT,CASSFRGISQREAFF
NA,NA,TRBJ2-5,TRBV11-2,TGTGCCAGCAGCGAAGGACGGCACCAAGAGACCCAGTACTTC,CASSEGRHQETQYF
NA,NA,TRBJ2-7,TRBV2,TGTGCCAGCAGTGCAACGGGACTTGTAAACCACGAGCAGTACTTC,CASSATGLVNHEQYF
NA,TRBD1,TRBJ1-1,TRBV3-1/TRBV3-2,TGTGCCAGCAGCCAAGCAGGGGGTTGGTCTGAAGCTTTCTTT,CASSQAGGWSEAFF
NA,NA,TRBJ2-2,TRBV6-5,TGTGCCAGCAGGGGACGGGACCCCTGGACTGGGGAGCTGTTTTTT,CASRGRDPWTGELFF
NA,NA,TRBJ1-4,TRBV14,TGTGCCAGCAGCCAACTCGGGACCGCTAATGAAAAACTGTTTTTT,CASSQLGTANEKLFF
NA,TRBD1,TRBJ2-5,TRBV6-2/TRBV6-3,TGTGCCAGCAGTTACTCGGGAGGACAGGGGGGAGGGCAAGAGACCCAGTACTTC,CASSYSGGQGGGQETQYF
NA,NA,TRBJ1-5,TRBV7-9,TGTGCCAGCGGCCAGTGGACTGATCAGCCCCAGCATTTT,CASGQWTDQPQHF
few,NA,TRBJ2-7,TRBV7-8,TGTGCCAGCGGGAGGGGGGACGGACCCTACGAGCAGTACTTC,CASGRGDGPYEQYF
few,NA,TRBJ1-1,TRBV7-3,TGTGCCAGCAGCTTAACGCCAGGGGAAGGGAACACTGAAGCTTTCTTT,CASSLTPGEGNTEAFF
few,NA,TRBJ2-7,TRBV11-2,TGTGCCAGCAGCTCACCCGCGGGCGGGCCGGGCGAGCAGTACTTC,CASSSPAGGPGEQYF
NA,TRBD2,TRBJ2-1,TRBV6-5,TGTGCCAGCAGGAGCAGCGGGGGGGCTGTTGATGAGCAGTTCTTC,CASRSSGGAVDEQFF
NA,NA,TRBJ2-7,TRBV5-1,TGCGCCAGCAGCCAAGAACCCTGGGAAGCGCCCACTTACGAGCAGTACTTC,CASSQEPWEAPTYEQYF